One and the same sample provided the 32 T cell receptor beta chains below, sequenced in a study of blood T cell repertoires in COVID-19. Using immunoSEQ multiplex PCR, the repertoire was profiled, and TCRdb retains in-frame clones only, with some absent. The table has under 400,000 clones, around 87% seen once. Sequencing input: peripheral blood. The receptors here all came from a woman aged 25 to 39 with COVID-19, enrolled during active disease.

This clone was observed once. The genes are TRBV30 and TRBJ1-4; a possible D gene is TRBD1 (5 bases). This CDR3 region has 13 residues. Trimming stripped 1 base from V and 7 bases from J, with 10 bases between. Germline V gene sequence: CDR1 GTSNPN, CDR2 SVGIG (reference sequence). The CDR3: CAWSGQLGEKLFF. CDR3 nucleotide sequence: TGTGCCTGGAGTGGACAGCTCGGTGAAAAACTGTTTTTT.

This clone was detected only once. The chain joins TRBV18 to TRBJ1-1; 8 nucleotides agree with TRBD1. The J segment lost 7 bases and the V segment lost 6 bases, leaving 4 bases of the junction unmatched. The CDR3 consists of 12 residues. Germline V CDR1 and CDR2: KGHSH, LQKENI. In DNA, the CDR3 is TGTGCCAGCTCCCCGACAGGGGATGAAGCTTTCTTT. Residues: CASSPTGDEAFF.

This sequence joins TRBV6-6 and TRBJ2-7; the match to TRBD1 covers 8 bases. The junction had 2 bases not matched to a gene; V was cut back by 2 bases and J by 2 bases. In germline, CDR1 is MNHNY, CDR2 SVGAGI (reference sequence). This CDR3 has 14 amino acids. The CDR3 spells CASSYLDRAYEQYF. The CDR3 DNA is TGTGCCAGCAGTTACCTGGACAGGGCCTACGAGCAGTACTTC.

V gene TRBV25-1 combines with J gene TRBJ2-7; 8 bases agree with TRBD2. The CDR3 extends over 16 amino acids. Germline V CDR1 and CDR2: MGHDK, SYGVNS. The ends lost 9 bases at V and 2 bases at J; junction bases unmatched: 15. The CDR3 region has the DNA TGTGCCAGGGAGGGGAGCGGGAGTTCGGGGCCCTACGAGCAGTACTTC. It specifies CAREGSGSSGPYEQYF.

The CDR3 bases are TGTGCCAGCAGTCTCGGACAGGGAGGCCCCTACGAGCAGTACTTC. This codes for CASSLGQGGPYEQYF. J is TRBJ2-7 and V is TRBV6-5, with TRBD1 matching 8 bases. Per the germline V gene, CDR1 is MNHEY and CDR2 is SVGAGI. This CDR3 contains 15 residues. The trim removed 5 bases at V and 2 bases at J, leaving 8 bases unmatched.

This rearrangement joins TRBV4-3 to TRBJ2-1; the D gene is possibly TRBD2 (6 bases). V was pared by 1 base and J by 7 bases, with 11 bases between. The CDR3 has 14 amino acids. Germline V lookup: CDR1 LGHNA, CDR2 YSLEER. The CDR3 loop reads CASSQAPGGNEQFF. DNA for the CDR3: TGCGCCAGCAGCCAAGCCCCAGGAGGGAATGAGCAGTTCTTC.

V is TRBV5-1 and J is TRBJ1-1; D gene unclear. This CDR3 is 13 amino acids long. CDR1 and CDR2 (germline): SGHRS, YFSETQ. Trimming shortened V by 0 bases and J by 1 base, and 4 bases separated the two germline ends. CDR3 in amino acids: CASSLARNTEAFF. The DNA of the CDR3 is TGCGCCAGCAGCTTGGCCAGGAACACTGAAGCTTTCTTT.

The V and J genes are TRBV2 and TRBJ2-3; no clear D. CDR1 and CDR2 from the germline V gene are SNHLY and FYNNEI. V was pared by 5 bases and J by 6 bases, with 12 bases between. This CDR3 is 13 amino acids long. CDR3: CASSISWADTQYF. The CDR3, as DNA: TGTGCCAGCAGTATTTCTTGGGCGGATACGCAGTATTTT.

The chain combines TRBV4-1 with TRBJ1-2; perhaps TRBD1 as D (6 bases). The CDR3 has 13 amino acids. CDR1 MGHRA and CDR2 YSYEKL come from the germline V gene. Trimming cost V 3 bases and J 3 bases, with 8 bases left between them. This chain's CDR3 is CASSQRTDYGYTF. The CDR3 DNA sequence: TGCGCCAGCAGCCAGAGGACAGACTATGGCTACACCTTC.

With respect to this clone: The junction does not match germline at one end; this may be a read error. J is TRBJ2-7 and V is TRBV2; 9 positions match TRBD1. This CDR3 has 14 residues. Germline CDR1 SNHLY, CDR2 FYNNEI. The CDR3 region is CASSEEVDVGQGLF. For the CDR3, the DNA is TGTGCCAGCAGTGAAGAGGTAGATGTGGGACAGGGTCTCTTC.

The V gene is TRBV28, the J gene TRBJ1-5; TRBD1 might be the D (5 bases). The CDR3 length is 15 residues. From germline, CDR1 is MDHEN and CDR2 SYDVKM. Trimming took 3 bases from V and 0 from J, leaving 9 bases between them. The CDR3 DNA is TGTGCCAGCAGTTTCAGGGATTATAGCAATCAGCCCCAGCATTTT. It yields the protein CASSFRDYSNQPQHF.

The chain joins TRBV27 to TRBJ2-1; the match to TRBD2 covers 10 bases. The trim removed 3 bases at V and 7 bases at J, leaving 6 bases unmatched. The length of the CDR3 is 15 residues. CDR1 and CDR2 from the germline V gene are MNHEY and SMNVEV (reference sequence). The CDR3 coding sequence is TGTGCCAGCAGTTTTCTAGCGGGAGTGTTTAATGAGCAGTTCTTC. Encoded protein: CASSFLAGVFNEQFF.

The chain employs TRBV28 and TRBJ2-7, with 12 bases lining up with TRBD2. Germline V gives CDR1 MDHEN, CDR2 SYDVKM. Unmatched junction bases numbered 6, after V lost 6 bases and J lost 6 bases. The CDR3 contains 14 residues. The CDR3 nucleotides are TGTGCCAGCAGGGCACTAGCGGGAGGTCGCGAGCAGTACTTC. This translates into CASRALAGGREQYF. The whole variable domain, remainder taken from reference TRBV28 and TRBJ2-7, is DVKVTQSSRYLVKRTGEKVFLECVQDMDHENMFWYRQDPGLGLRLIYFSYDVKMKEKGDIPEGYSVSREKKERFSLILESASTNQTSMYLCASRALAGGREQYFGPGTRLTVT.

The DNA of the CDR3 is TGTGCCTGGAGTGGGGGCAGAGATGGCCAAGAGACCCAGTACTTC. Amino acid sequence: CAWSGGRDGQETQYF. The gene calls are TRBV30 and TRBJ2-5; a possible D gene is TRBD1 (5 bases). In germline, CDR1 is GTSNPN, CDR2 SVGIG (reference sequence). Trimming cost V 1 base and J 1 base, with 13 bases left between them. The CDR3 sequence is 15 residues long.

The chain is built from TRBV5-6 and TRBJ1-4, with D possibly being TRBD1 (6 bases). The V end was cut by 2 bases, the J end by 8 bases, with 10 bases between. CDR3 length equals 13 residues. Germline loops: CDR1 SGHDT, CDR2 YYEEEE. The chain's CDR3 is CASSFRGGEKLFF. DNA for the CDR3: TGTGCCAGCAGCTTTAGGGGGGGAGAAAAACTGTTTTTT.

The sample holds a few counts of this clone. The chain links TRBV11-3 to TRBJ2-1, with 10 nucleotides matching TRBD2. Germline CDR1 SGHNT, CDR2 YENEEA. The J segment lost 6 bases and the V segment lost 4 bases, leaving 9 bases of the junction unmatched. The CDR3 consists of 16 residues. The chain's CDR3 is CASSSGSLAGGNEQFF. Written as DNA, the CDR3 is TGTGCCAGCAGCTCCGGAAGTTTAGCGGGAGGCAATGAGCAGTTCTTC.

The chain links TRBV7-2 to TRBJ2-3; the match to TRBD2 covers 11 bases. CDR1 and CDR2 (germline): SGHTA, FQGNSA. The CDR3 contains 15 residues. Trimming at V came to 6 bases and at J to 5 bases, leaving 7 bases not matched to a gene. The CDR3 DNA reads TGTGCCAGCAGGTTGACTAGCGGGGCGGGAGATACGCAGTATTTT. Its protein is CASRLTSGAGDTQYF.

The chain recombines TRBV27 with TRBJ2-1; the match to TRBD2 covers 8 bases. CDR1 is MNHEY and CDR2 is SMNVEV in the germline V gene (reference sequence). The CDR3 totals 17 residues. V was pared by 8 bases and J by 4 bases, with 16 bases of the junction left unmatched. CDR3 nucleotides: TGTGCCAGCGGTCATCTGGCCGGGAGGGCCAATTACAATGAGCAGTTCTTC. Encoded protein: CASGHLAGRANYNEQFF.

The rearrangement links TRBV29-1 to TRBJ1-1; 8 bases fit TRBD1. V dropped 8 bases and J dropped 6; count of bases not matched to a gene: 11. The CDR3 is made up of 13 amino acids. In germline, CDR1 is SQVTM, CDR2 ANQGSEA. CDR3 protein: CSTWEGQVSEAFF. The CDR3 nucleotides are TGCAGCACCTGGGAGGGACAGGTCTCTGAAGCTTTCTTT.

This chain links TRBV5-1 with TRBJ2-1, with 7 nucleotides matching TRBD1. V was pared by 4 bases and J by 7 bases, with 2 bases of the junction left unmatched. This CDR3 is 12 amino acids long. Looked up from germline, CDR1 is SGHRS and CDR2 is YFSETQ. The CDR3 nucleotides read TGCGCCAGCAGCACCAGGGGGAATGAGCAGTTCTTC. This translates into CASSTRGNEQFF.

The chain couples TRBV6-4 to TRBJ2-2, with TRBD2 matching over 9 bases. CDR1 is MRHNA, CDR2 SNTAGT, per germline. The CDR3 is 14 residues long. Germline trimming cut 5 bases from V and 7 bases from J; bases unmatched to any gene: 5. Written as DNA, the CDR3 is TGTGCCAGCAGTCCTATAGCGGGAGTCGGGGAGCTGTTTTTT. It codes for CASSPIAGVGELFF.

This CDR3 is CASSRTGVGELFF. CDR3 coding DNA: TGTGCCAGCAGCAGGACAGGGGTCGGGGAGCTGTTTTTT. This chain uses TRBV7-8 with TRBJ2-2, with 9 bases matching TRBD1. The CDR3 consists of 13 residues. The J segment lost 7 bases and the V segment lost 5 bases, leaving 2 bases of the junction unmatched. CDR1 and CDR2 from the germline V gene are SGHVS and FQNEAQ.

For the CDR3, the DNA is TGTGCCAGCACCTATAGACTAGCGGGCTTGGATGAGCAGTTCTTC. Residues: CASTYRLAGLDEQFF. V usage is TRBV11-2 and J usage is TRBJ2-1, with TRBD2 matching over 10 bases. V lost 7 bases to trimming and J lost 8 bases; unmatched junction nucleotides: 11. Germline assignment: CDR1 SGHAT and CDR2 FQNNGV. There are 15 residues in the CDR3.

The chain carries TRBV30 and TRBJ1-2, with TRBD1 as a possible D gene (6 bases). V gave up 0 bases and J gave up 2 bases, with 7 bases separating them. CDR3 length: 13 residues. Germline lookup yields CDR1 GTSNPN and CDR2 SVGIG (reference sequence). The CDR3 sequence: CAWSVTGNYGYTF. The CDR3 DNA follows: TGTGCCTGGAGTGTCACAGGGAACTATGGCTACACCTTC.

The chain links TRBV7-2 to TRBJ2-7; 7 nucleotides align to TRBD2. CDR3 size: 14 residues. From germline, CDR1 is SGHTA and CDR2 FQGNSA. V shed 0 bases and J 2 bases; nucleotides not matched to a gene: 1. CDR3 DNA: TGTGCCAGCAGCTTAGCGGGAGGGGCCTACGAGCAGTACTTC. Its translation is CASSLAGGAYEQYF.

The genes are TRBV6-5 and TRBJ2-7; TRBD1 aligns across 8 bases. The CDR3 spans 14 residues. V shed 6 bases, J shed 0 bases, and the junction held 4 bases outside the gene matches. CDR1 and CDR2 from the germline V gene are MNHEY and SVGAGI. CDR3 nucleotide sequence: TGTGCCAGCAGAGGACAGGGCGGCTCCTACGAGCAGTACTTC. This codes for CASRGQGGSYEQYF.

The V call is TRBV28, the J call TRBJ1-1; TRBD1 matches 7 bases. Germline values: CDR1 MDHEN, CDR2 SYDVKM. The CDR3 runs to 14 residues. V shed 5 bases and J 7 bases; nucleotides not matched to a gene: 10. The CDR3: CASSLLGGSLEAFF. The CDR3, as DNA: TGTGCCAGCAGTCTCCTAGGGGGCAGCCTTGAAGCTTTCTTT.

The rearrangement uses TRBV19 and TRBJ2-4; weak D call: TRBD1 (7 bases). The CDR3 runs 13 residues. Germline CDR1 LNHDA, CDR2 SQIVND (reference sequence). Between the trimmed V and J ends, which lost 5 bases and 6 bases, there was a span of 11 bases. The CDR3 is CASSLQGGNIQYF. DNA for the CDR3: TGTGCCAGTAGTCTGCAGGGGGGAAACATTCAGTACTTC.

CDR3 DNA: TGTGCCAGCAGCTTAGTTAGCGGGAGGGCCATCGGGGAGCTGTTTTTT. Translated, it gives CASSLVSGRAIGELFF. The V call is TRBV7-2, the J call TRBJ2-2; 11 bases map to TRBD2. CDR3 length: 16 amino acids. Looked up from germline, CDR1 is SGHTA and CDR2 is FQGNSA. Trimming at V came to 1 base and at J to 7 bases, leaving 5 bases not matched to a gene.

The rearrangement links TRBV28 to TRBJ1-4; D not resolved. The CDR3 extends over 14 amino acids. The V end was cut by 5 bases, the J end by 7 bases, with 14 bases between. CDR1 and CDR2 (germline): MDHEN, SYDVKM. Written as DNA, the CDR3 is TGTGCCAGCAGTCCGCCCGGTTTAGCTGAAAAACTGTTTTTT. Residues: CASSPPGLAEKLFF. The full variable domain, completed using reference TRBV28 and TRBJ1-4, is DVKVTQSSRYLVKRTGEKVFLECVQDMDHENMFWYRQDPGLGLRLIYFSYDVKMKEKGDIPEGYSVSREKKERFSLILESASTNQTSMYLCASSPPGLAEKLFFGSGTQLSVL.

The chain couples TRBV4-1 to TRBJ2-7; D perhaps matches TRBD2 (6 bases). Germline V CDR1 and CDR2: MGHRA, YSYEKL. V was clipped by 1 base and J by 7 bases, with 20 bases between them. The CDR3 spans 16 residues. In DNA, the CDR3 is TGCGCCAGCAGCCAAGGTGGCAGAGCGGGCCCTGTTGAGCAGTACTTC. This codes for CASSQGGRAGPVEQYF.

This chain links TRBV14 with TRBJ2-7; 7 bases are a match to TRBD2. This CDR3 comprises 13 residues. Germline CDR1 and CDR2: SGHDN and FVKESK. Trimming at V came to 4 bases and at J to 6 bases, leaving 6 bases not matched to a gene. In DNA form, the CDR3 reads TGTGCCAGCAGCCTTGGGGGACTATCCGAGCAGTACTTC. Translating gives CASSLGGLSEQYF.